This section outlines one T cell receptor beta chain sequence together with its context. Its target is unknown. Samples came from healthy bone marrow donors. Trimming removed 1 base from V and 4 bases from J; junction bases left unmatched: 17. Germline V gene data show CDR1 as MDHEN and CDR2 as SYDVKM. The CDR3 loop spans 20 amino acids. Primers for the PCR totalled 60 Vbeta and 13 Jbeta. Profiling relied on immunoSEQ multiplex PCR, and the TCRdb table lists in-frame clones only, not all of them. This sample has 99,000 or so clones; over 60% occur once, and the top ten carry around 5%. This specimen comes from a study of cytomegalovirus exposure and HLA in healthy donors. Study observations and caveats: The authors later found most CMV-associated TCR beta chains appeared HLA-restricted. Across donors, presence/absence analyses took sequencing depth to be roughly uniform. According to the study, 150 to 200 TCR beta chains were cytomegalovirus-associated.

This chain connects TRBV28 to TRBJ1-5; 9 bases are shared with TRBD1. Sequencing input: PBMCs. The source is a woman aged 18-29 years in good health and CMV-seropositive. The CDR3 bases are TGTGCCAGCAGTTTATATCCCCGAGGCATTTTGGACAGGGGTAATCAGCCCCAGCATTTT. Its translation: CASSLYPRGILDRGNQPQHF.